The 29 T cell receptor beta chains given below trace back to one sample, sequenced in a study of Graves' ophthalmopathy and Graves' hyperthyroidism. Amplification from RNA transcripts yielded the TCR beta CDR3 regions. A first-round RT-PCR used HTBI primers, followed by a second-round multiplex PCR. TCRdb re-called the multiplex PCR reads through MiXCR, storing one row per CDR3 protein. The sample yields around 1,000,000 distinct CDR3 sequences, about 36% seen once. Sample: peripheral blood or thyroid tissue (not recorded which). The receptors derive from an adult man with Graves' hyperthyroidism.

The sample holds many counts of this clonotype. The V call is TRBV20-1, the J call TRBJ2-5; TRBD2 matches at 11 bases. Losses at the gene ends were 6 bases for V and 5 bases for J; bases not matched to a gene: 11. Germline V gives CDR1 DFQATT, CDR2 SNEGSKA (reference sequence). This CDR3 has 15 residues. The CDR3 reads CSAPLAGEVVETQYF. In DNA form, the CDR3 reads TGCAGTGCACCACTAGCGGGGGAAGTGGTGGAGACCCAGTACTTC.

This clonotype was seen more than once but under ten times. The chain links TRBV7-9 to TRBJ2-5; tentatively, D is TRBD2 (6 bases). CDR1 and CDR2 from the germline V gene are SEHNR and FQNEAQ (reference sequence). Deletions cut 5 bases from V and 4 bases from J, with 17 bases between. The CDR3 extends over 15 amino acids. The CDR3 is CASSRGEGGRETQYF. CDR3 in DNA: TGTGCCAGCAGCCGAGGCGAGGGAGGCCGAGAGACCCAGTACTTC.

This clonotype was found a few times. Here the CDR3 DNA reads TGTGCCAGCAGCTTACCAAGTATCTCCTACGAGCAGTACTTC. Amino acid sequence: CASSLPSISYEQYF. The gene calls are TRBV7-2 and TRBJ2-7, with D uncertain. The V end lost 2 bases, the J end lost 0 bases, and 8 bases lay between the germline ends. There are 14 residues in the CDR3. Germline V gene lookup returns CDR1 SGHTA and CDR2 FQGNSA.

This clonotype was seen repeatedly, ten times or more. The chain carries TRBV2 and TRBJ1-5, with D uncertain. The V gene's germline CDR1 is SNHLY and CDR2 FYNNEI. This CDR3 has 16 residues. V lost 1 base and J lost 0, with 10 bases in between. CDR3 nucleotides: TGTGCCAGCAGTGAAGGTATCACCAATAGCAATCAGCCCCAGCATTTT. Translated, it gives CASSEGITNSNQPQHF.

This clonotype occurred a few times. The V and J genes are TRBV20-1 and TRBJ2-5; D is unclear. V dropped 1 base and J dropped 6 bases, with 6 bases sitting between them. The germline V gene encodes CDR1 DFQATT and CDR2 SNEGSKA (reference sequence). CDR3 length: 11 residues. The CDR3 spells CSARVVQTQYF. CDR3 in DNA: TGCAGTGCTAGAGTGGTGCAGACCCAGTACTTC.

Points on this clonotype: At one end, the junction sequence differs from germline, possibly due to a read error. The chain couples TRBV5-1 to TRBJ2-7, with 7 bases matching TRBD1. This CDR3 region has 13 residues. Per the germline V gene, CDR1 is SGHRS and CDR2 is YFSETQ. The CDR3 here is CASSLEPGQEECF. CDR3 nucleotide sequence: TGCGCCAGCAGCTTGGAACCCGGACAGGAGGAGTGCTTC.

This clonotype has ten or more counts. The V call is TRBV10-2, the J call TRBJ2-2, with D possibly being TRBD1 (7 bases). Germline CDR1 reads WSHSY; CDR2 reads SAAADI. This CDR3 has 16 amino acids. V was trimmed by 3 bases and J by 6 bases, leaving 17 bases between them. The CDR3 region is CASSDIVGGGPGELFF. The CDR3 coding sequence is TGCGCCAGCAGTGATATAGTTGGAGGGGGCCCCGGGGAGCTGTTTTTT.

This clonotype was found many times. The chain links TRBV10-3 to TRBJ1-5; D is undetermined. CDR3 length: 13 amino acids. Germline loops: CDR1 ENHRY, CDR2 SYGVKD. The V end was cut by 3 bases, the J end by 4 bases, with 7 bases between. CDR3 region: CAISDIENQPQHF. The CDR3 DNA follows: TGTGCCATCAGTGATATCGAGAATCAGCCCCAGCATTTT.

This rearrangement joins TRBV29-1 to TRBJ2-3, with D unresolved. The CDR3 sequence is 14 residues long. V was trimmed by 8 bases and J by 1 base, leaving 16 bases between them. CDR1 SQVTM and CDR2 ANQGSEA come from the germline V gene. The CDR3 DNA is TGCAGCACTGATAGTGGGGTCGGCACAGATACGCAGTATTTT. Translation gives CSTDSGVGTDTQYF.

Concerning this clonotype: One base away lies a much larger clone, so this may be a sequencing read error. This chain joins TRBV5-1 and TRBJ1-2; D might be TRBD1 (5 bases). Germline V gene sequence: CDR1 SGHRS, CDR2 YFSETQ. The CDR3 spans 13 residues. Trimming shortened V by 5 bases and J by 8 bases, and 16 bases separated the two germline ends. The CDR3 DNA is TGCGCCAGCAGACCCGGGACGGAGCCGGGCTACACCTTC. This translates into CASRPGTEPGYTF.

The CDR3, as DNA: TGTGCCAGCAGCTTGGGTTCCGGGACAGGGAATCAGCCCCAGCATTTT. Translation gives CASSLGSGTGNQPQHF. This chain joins TRBV7-2 and TRBJ1-5; 9 positions match TRBD1. The CDR3 runs 16 residues. The trim removed 3 bases at V and 4 bases at J, leaving 7 bases unmatched. Germline assignment: CDR1 SGHTA and CDR2 FQGNSA.

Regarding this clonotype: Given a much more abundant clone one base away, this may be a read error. DNA of the CDR3: TGTGCCAGCAGCTTCGGCCTTTCGGGGACTTCACCCCTCCACTTT. Translation gives CASSFGLSGTSPLHF. The rearrangement links TRBV5-6 to TRBJ1-6, with a possible D match to TRBD1 (5 bases). The CDR3 spans 15 residues. Germline-derived CDR1 and CDR2 are SGHDT and YYEEEE. Trimming shortened V by 2 bases and J by 9 bases, and 15 bases separated the two germline ends.

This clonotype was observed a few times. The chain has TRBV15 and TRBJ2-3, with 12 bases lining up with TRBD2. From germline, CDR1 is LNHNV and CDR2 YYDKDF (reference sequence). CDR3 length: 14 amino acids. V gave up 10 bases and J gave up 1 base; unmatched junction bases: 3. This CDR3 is CAKTSGGRTDTQYF. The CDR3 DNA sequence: TGTGCCAAGACTAGCGGGGGTCGCACAGATACGCAGTATTTT. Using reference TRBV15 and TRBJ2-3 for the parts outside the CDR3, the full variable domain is DAMVIQNPRYQVTQFGKPVTLSCSQTLNHNVMYWYQQKSSQAPKLLFHYYDKDFNNEADTPDNFQSRRPNTSFCFLDIRSPGLGDTAMYLCAKTSGGRTDTQYFGPGTRLTVL.

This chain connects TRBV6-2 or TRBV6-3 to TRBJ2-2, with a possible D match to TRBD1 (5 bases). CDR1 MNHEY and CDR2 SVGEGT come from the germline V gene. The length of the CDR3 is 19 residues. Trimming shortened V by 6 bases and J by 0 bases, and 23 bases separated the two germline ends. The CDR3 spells CASRRTDRVRNPNTGELFF. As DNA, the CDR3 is TGTGCCAGCAGACGGACCGACAGAGTCAGAAACCCGAACACCGGGGAGCTGTTTTTT.

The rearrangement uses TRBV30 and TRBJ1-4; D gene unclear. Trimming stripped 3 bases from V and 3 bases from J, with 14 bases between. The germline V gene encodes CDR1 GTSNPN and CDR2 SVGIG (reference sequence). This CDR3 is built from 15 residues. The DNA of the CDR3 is TGTGCCTGGAGCTTCGGACGACGCCCTAATGAAAAACTGTTTTTT. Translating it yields CAWSFGRRPNEKLFF. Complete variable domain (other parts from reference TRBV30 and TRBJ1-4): SQTIHQWPATLVQPVGSPLSLECTVEGTSNPNLYWYRQAAGRGLQLLFYSVGIGQISSEVPQNLSASRPQDRQFILSSKKLLLSDSGFYLCAWSFGRRPNEKLFFGSGTQLSVL.

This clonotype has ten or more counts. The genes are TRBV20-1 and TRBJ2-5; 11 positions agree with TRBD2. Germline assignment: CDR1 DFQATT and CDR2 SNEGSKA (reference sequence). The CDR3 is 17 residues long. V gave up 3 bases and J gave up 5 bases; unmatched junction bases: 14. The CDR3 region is CSARITSGSEEWETQYF. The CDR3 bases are TGCAGTGCTAGGATCACTAGCGGGAGTGAGGAGTGGGAGACCCAGTACTTC.

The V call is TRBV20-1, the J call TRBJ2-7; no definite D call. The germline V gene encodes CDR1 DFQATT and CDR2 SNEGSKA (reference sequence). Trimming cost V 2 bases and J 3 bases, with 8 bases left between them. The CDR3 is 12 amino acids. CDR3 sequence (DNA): TGCAGTGCTAGAAAGACCCACTACGAGCAGTACTTC. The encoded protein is CSARKTHYEQYF.

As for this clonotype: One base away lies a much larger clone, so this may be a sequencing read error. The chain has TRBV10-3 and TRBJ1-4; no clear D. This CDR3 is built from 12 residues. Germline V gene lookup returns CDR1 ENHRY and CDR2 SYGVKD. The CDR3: CANSTTNEKLFF. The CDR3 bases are TGTGCCAACAGTACAACTAATGAAAAACTGTTTTTT.

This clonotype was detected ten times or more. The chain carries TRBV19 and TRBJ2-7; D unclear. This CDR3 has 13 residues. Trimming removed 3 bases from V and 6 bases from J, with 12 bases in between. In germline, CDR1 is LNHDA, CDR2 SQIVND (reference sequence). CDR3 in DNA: TGTGCCAGTAGTATTTCCCCAGGCGGCGAGCAGTACTTC. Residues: CASSISPGGEQYF.

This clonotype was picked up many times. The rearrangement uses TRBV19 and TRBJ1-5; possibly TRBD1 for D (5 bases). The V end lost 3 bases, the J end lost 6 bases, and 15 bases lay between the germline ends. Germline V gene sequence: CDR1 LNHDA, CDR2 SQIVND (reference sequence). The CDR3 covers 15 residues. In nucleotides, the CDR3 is TGTGCCAGTAGTATGGGCAGGGAGCGGGGTCAGCCCCAGCATTTT. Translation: CASSMGRERGQPQHF.

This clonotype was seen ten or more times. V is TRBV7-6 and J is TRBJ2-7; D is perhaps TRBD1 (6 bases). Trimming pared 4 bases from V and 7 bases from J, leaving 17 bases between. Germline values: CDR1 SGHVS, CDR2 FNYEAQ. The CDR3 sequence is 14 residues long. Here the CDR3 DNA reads TGTGCCAGCAGCTGGGGACACCCAGTGAGGGAGCAGTACTTC. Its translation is CASSWGHPVREQYF.

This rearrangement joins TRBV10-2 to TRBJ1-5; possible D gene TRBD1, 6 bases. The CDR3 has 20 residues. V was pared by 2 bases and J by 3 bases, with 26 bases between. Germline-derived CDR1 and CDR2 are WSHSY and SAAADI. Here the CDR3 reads CASSEPDSLLNYGYNQPQHF. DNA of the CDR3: TGCGCCAGCAGTGAGCCGGACAGTCTTTTAAACTATGGCTACAATCAGCCCCAGCATTTT.

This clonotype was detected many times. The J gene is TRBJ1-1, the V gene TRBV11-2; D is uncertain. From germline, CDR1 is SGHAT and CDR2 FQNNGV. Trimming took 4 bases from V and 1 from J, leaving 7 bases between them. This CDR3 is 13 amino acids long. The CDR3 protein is CASSWTPNTEAFF. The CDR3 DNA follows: TGTGCCAGCAGCTGGACTCCGAACACTGAAGCTTTCTTT.

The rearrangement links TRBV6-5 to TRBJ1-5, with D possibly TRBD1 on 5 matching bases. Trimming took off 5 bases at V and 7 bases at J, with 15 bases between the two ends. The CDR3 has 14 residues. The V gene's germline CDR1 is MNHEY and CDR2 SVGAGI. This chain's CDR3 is CASSSKGLRQPQHF. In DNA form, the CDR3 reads TGTGCCAGCAGTAGCAAGGGGTTGAGGCAGCCCCAGCATTTT.

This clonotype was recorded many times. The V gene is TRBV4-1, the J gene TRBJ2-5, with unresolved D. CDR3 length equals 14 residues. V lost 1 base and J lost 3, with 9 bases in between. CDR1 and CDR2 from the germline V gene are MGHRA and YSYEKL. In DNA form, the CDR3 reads TGCGCCAGCAGCCAAGTCGTCGGTGAAGAGACCCAGTACTTC. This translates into CASSQVVGEETQYF.

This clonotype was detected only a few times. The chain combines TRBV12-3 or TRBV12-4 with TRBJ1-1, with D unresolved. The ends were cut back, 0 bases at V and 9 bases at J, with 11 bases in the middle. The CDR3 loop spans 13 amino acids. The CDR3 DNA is TGTGCCAGCAGTTTAGCTTCTGTGGTGCAAGCTTTCTTT. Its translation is CASSLASVVQAFF.

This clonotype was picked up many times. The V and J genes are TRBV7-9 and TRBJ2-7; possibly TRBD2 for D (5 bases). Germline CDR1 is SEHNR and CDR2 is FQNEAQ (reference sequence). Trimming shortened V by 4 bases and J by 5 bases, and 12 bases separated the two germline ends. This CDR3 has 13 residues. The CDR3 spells CASSSGWVDEQYF. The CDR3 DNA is TGTGCCAGCAGCTCGGGGTGGGTGGACGAGCAGTACTTC.

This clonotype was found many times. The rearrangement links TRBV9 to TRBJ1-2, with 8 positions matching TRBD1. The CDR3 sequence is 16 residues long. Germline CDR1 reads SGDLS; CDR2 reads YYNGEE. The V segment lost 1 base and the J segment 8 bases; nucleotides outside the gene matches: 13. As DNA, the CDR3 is TGTGCCAGCAGCGTACAAGGACAGGGACTAGTAGGAGGCTACACCTTC. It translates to CASSVQGQGLVGGYTF.

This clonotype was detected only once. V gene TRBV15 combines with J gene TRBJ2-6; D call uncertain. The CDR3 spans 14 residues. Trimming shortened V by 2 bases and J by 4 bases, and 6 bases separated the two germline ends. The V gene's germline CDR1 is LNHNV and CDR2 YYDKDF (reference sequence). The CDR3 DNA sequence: TGTGCCACCAGCAGAAGAGCGGGGGCCAACGTCCTGACTTTC. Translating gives CATSRRAGANVLTF.